Listed below are T cell receptor beta chains from one sample, sequenced in a study of cytomegalovirus exposure and HLA in healthy donors. Only in-frame clones appear in the TCRdb table, and some are missing; sequencing was by immunoSEQ multiplex PCR. The sample contains 100,000 to 140,000 clones, 60% to 80% of which appear only once. Sequencing was carried out using PBMCs. The source is a man between 18 and 35 years old in good health and CMV-seronegative. CDR3s include the opening cysteine and the closing phenylalanine or tryptophan. The order of the fields is CDR3 protein, CDR3 DNA, CDR3 length, D gene, clone size, J gene, V gene. A D gene is named only where the DNA matches it firmly. Size is stated for part of the rows, as once, few or many counts, or as a class when the clone is expanded.

CDR3 protein: CASEAGGTYNEQFF
CDR3 DNA: TGTGCCAGCGAAGCAGGGGGCACCTACAATGAGCAGTTCTTC
CDR3 length: 14
D gene: TRBD1
clone size: -
J gene: TRBJ2-1
V gene: TRBV25-1

CDR3 protein: CAIRRWGTGESEQYF
CDR3 DNA: TGTGCCATCAGGAGGTGGGGGACAGGGGAGAGCGAGCAGTACTTC
CDR3 length: 15
D gene: TRBD1
clone size: -
J gene: TRBJ2-7
V gene: TRBV10-3

CDR3 protein: CASSKSPESYNSPLHF
CDR3 DNA: TGTGCCAGCAGCAAGTCTCCAGAATCTTATAATTCACCCCTCCACTTT
CDR3 length: 16
D gene: -
clone size: -
J gene: TRBJ1-6
V gene: TRBV21-1

CDR3 protein: CASSASRGETQYF
CDR3 DNA: TGTGCCAGCAGCGCGAGCAGGGGCGAGACCCAGTACTTC
CDR3 length: 13
D gene: -
clone size: -
J gene: TRBJ2-5
V gene: TRBV2

CDR3 protein: CASSVDPGKNEKLFF
CDR3 DNA: TGTGCCAGCAGCGTAGATCCAGGGAAAAATGAAAAACTGTTTTTT
CDR3 length: 15
D gene: -
clone size: -
J gene: TRBJ1-4
V gene: TRBV9

CDR3 protein: CASSRRDNSYEQYF
CDR3 DNA: TGTGCCAGCAGTCGCCGGGACAACTCCTACGAGCAGTACTTC
CDR3 length: 14
D gene: -
clone size: few
J gene: TRBJ2-7
V gene: TRBV27

CDR3 protein: CASSPEQDYGYTF
CDR3 DNA: TGTGCCAGCAGTCCGGAACAGGACTATGGCTACACCTTC
CDR3 length: 13
D gene: -
clone size: -
J gene: TRBJ1-2
V gene: TRBV6-5

CDR3 protein: CASSAGLNPAGEKLFF
CDR3 DNA: TGTGCCAGCTCCGCCGGACTCAACCCAGCGGGTGAAAAACTGTTTTTT
CDR3 length: 16
D gene: -
clone size: -
J gene: TRBJ1-4
V gene: TRBV5-8

CDR3 protein: CASSQDASTYNEQFF
CDR3 DNA: TGTGCCAGCAGCCAAGATGCGAGTACCTACAATGAGCAGTTCTTC
CDR3 length: 15
D gene: -
clone size: -
J gene: TRBJ2-1
V gene: TRBV4-2

CDR3 protein: CARGTGGEETQYF
CDR3 DNA: TGTGCCAGAGGGACAGGGGGCGAAGAGACCCAGTACTTC
CDR3 length: 13
D gene: TRBD1
clone size: -
J gene: TRBJ2-5
V gene: TRBV19

CDR3 protein: CASSLRGRISYEQYF
CDR3 DNA: TGTGCCAGCAGTCTCAGGGGGCGGATTTCCTACGAGCAGTACTTC
CDR3 length: 15
D gene: TRBD1
clone size: -
J gene: TRBJ2-7
V gene: TRBV6-1

CDR3 protein: CASHDGELFF
CDR3 DNA: TGTGCCAGCCACGACGGGGAACTGTTTTTT
CDR3 length: 10
D gene: -
clone size: few
J gene: TRBJ1-4
V gene: TRBV2

CDR3 protein: CASSPGAGSYEQYF
CDR3 DNA: TGTGCCAGCTCACCAGGAGCCGGATCCTACGAGCAGTACTTC
CDR3 length: 14
D gene: -
clone size: once
J gene: TRBJ2-7
V gene: TRBV18

CDR3 protein: CSVEGTGVHEQYF
CDR3 DNA: TGCAGCGTTGAAGGGACAGGGGTCCACGAGCAGTACTTC
CDR3 length: 13
D gene: TRBD1
clone size: -
J gene: TRBJ2-7
V gene: TRBV29-1

CDR3 protein: CSVEGQSQNSPLHF
CDR3 DNA: TGCAGCGTTGAAGGGCAATCTCAGAATTCACCCCTCCACTTT
CDR3 length: 14
D gene: -
clone size: -
J gene: TRBJ1-6
V gene: TRBV29-1

CDR3 protein: CASSLKTGVYGYTF
CDR3 DNA: TGTGCCAGCAGCTTAAAGACAGGGGTCTATGGCTACACCTTC
CDR3 length: 14
D gene: TRBD1
clone size: -
J gene: TRBJ1-2
V gene: TRBV11-3

CDR3 protein: CASSQGQGFYEQYF
CDR3 DNA: TGCGCCAGCAGCCAAGGACAGGGTTTTTACGAGCAGTACTTC
CDR3 length: 14
D gene: TRBD1
clone size: -
J gene: TRBJ2-7
V gene: TRBV5-1

CDR3 protein: CASRLYSRDRSYGYTF
CDR3 DNA: TGTGCCAGCAGACTATACTCAAGGGACAGGTCCTATGGCTACACCTTC
CDR3 length: 16
D gene: TRBD1
clone size: -
J gene: TRBJ1-2
V gene: TRBV7-8

CDR3 protein: CASSRQAGNTIYF
CDR3 DNA: TGTGCCAGCTCACGACAAGCTGGAAACACCATATATTTT
CDR3 length: 13
D gene: -
clone size: -
J gene: TRBJ1-3
V gene: TRBV6-5

CDR3 protein: CSVRDSSGGTNF
CDR3 DNA: TGCAGCGTTCGAGACTCTAGCGGGGGGACCAACTTC
CDR3 length: 12
D gene: TRBD2
clone size: once
J gene: TRBJ2-5
V gene: TRBV29-1

CDR3 protein: CASREGQGRTDTQYF
CDR3 DNA: TGTGCCAGCAGAGAAGGACAGGGGCGCACAGATACGCAGTATTTT
CDR3 length: 15
D gene: TRBD1
clone size: few
J gene: TRBJ2-3
V gene: TRBV7-9

CDR3 protein: CASSDQGLREQYF
CDR3 DNA: TGTGCCAGCAGTGATCAGGGACTCCGGGAGCAGTACTTC
CDR3 length: 13
D gene: -
clone size: -
J gene: TRBJ2-7
V gene: TRBV2

CDR3 protein: CASSIGDGTEAFF
CDR3 DNA: TGCGCCAGCAGCATCGGGGATGGCACTGAAGCTTTCTTT
CDR3 length: 13
D gene: -
clone size: few
J gene: TRBJ1-1
V gene: TRBV4-3

CDR3 protein: CASSLGRAAHNEQFF
CDR3 DNA: TGTGCCAGCAGCTTAGGGCGGGCGGCCCACAATGAGCAGTTCTTC
CDR3 length: 15
D gene: -
clone size: -
J gene: TRBJ2-1
V gene: TRBV11-2

CDR3 protein: CASSPYGGTEAFF
CDR3 DNA: TGTGCCAGCAGCCCCTACGGGGGCACTGAAGCTTTCTTT
CDR3 length: 13
D gene: -
clone size: -
J gene: TRBJ1-1
V gene: TRBV7-2

CDR3 protein: CSVDPSTNTEAFF
CDR3 DNA: TGCAGCGTTGATCCCTCTACGAACACTGAAGCTTTCTTT
CDR3 length: 13
D gene: -
clone size: few
J gene: TRBJ1-1
V gene: TRBV29-1

CDR3 protein: CASSLSGTTGEKLFF
CDR3 DNA: TGTGCCAGCAGCTTAAGTGGGACAACTGGGGAAAAACTGTTTTTT
CDR3 length: 15
D gene: -
clone size: -
J gene: TRBJ1-4
V gene: TRBV7-9

CDR3 protein: CASSLWATAGANVLTF
CDR3 DNA: TGCGCCAGCAGCTTGTGGGCAACGGCAGGGGCCAACGTCCTGACTTTC
CDR3 length: 16
D gene: -
clone size: -
J gene: TRBJ2-6
V gene: TRBV5-1

CDR3 protein: CASSEGQGVFDEQYF
CDR3 DNA: TGTGCCAGCAGTGAGGGACAGGGAGTTTTCGACGAGCAGTACTTC
CDR3 length: 15
D gene: TRBD1
clone size: -
J gene: TRBJ2-7
V gene: TRBV6-1

CDR3 protein: CASSHGTSGARVGQYF
CDR3 DNA: TGCGCCAGCAGCCATGGGACTAGCGGGGCGAGGGTGGGCCAGTACTTC
CDR3 length: 16
D gene: TRBD2
clone size: once
J gene: TRBJ2-5
V gene: TRBV4-3

CDR3 protein: CASSERGVMDTQYF
CDR3 DNA: TGCGCCAGCAGCGAGCGGGGGGTCATGGATACGCAGTATTTT
CDR3 length: 14
D gene: TRBD2
clone size: -
J gene: TRBJ2-3
V gene: TRBV5-1

CDR3 protein: CASSSTPSYEQYF
CDR3 DNA: TGTGCCAGCAGCTCCACACCCTCCTACGAGCAGTACTTC
CDR3 length: 13
D gene: -
clone size: -
J gene: TRBJ2-7
V gene: TRBV7-2

CDR3 protein: CASSQGPIIKAGANYGYTF
CDR3 DNA: TGCGCCAGCAGCCAAGGTCCAATCATTAAGGCCGGAGCTAACTATGGCTACACCTTC
CDR3 length: 19
D gene: -
clone size: many
J gene: TRBJ1-2
V gene: TRBV4-3

CDR3 protein: CASSHQDRTKQYF
CDR3 DNA: TGTGCCAGCAGTCATCAGGACAGGACCAAGCAGTACTTC
CDR3 length: 13
D gene: TRBD1
clone size: -
J gene: TRBJ2-7
V gene: TRBV7-2

CDR3 protein: CASSLGQYTSGANVLTF
CDR3 DNA: TGTGCCAGCAGCTTGGGACAGTACACCTCTGGGGCCAACGTCCTGACTTTC
CDR3 length: 17
D gene: -
clone size: few
J gene: TRBJ2-6
V gene: TRBV5-6

CDR3 protein: CASSALGAYNEQFF
CDR3 DNA: TGTGCCAGCAGCGCCCTCGGGGCCTACAATGAGCAGTTCTTC
CDR3 length: 14
D gene: -
clone size: -
J gene: TRBJ2-1
V gene: TRBV9

CDR3 protein: CASSFLTVFRRGDYTF
CDR3 DNA: TGTGCCAGCAGCTTCCTAACGGTCTTCCGGAGGGGTGACTACACCTTC
CDR3 length: 16
D gene: -
clone size: -
J gene: TRBJ1-2
V gene: TRBV11-3

CDR3 protein: CASSPGPDQPQHF
CDR3 DNA: TGTGCCAGCTCACCAGGGCCCGATCAGCCCCAGCATTTT
CDR3 length: 13
D gene: -
clone size: -
J gene: TRBJ1-5
V gene: TRBV18

CDR3 protein: CASSPGSGGGGNTIYF
CDR3 DNA: TGTGCCAGCAGCCCGGGGAGTGGGGGAGGTGGAAACACCATATATTTT
CDR3 length: 16
D gene: -
clone size: -
J gene: TRBJ1-3
V gene: TRBV7-6

CDR3 protein: CASSVRYRGANTGELFF
CDR3 DNA: TGTGCCAGCAGCGTTCGATACAGGGGCGCGAACACCGGGGAGCTGTTTTTT
CDR3 length: 17
D gene: TRBD1
clone size: -
J gene: TRBJ2-2
V gene: TRBV9